These 9 T cell receptor beta chains came from one sample sequenced in a study of T cells in localized non-small cell lung cancer. Sequencing was performed with immunoSEQ multiplex PCR; in TCRdb, only in-frame clones are kept and a portion is missing. The repertoire holds 25,000 to 35,000 clones, around 92% seen once, with roughly 4% in the top ten. The input for sequencing was peripheral blood mononuclear cells, taken before any cancer treatment. The receptors originated from a woman aged 35 to 75 with stage III lung adenocarcinoma.

V gene TRBV7-9 combines with J gene TRBJ2-5, with no clear D. Germline V lookup: CDR1 SEHNR, CDR2 FQNEAQ (reference sequence). V lost 5 bases to trimming and J lost 2 bases, with 3 bases between them. There are 11 residues in the CDR3. CDR3 bases: TGTGCCAGCAGCGAGCAAGAGACCCAGTACTTC. It translates to CASSEQETQYF. Combining the CDR3 with reference TRBV7-9 and TRBJ2-5 gives the whole variable domain DTGVSQNPRHKITKRGQNVTFRCDPISEHNRLYWYRQTLGQGPEFLTYFQNEAQLEKSRLLSDRFSAERPKGSFSTLEIQRTEQGDSAMYLCASSEQETQYFGPGTRLLVL.

CDR3 amino acids: CASSAGQGNEQFF. CDR3 nucleotides: TGTGCCAGCAGCGCGGGACAGGGGAATGAGCAGTTCTTC. The V and J genes are TRBV9 and TRBJ2-1, with TRBD1 matching 10 bases. Germline loops: CDR1 SGDLS, CDR2 YYNGEE. With 3 bases clipped from V and 7 bases from J, the junction kept 1 base outside the gene matches. The CDR3 sequence is 13 residues long.

V gene TRBV5-5 combines with J gene TRBJ2-6; D not resolved. Deletions cut 2 bases from V and 1 base from J, with 4 bases between. The CDR3 sequence is 14 residues long. The germline V gene encodes CDR1 SGHKS and CDR2 YYEKEE (reference sequence). CDR3 coding DNA: TGTGCCAGCAGCTTAGGTTCTGGGGCCAACGTCCTGACTTTC. Translated, it gives CASSLGSGANVLTF.

This CDR3 reads CASSLIGGFNEQFF. In nucleotides, the CDR3 is TGTGCCAGCAGCTTAATAGGGGGGTTCAATGAGCAGTTCTTC. The V and J genes are TRBV5-8 and TRBJ2-1; D assignment may be TRBD1 or TRBD2 (6 bases each). The CDR3 covers 14 residues. From germline, CDR1 is SGHTS and CDR2 YDEGEE. V lost 2 bases and J 6 bases, leaving 12 bases between the germline ends.

This chain joins TRBV29-1 and TRBJ1-1, with 7 nucleotides matching TRBD1. Germline V gene lookup returns CDR1 SQVTM and CDR2 ANQGSEA. The V segment lost 4 bases and the J segment 1 base; nucleotides outside the gene matches: 15. The CDR3 spans 17 residues. CDR3 protein: CSVGTTGWGGTNTEAFF. The CDR3 region has the DNA TGCAGCGTTGGAACGACAGGGTGGGGAGGGACGAACACTGAAGCTTTCTTT.

The chain carries TRBV9 and TRBJ1-1; unclear D gene. CDR1 and CDR2 (germline): SGDLS, YYNGEE. The CDR3 runs to 14 residues. Trimming removed 1 base at V and 1 base at J, with 8 bases between. This chain's CDR3 is CASSVSGGNTEAFF. The CDR3 DNA is TGTGCCAGCAGCGTATCCGGAGGGAACACTGAAGCTTTCTTT.

The chain is built from TRBV18 and TRBJ2-5; TRBD1 agrees at 8 bases. The germline CDR1 and CDR2 sequences are KGHSH and LQKENI. The J segment lost 3 bases and the V segment lost 2 bases, leaving 8 bases of the junction unmatched. CDR3 size: 16 residues. CDR3 amino acids: CASSPVRTGKEETQYF. The CDR3 nucleotides are TGTGCCAGCTCACCAGTAAGGACAGGGAAGGAAGAGACCCAGTACTTC.

The J gene is TRBJ2-3, the V gene TRBV10-3; the match to TRBD1 covers 8 bases. The CDR3 totals 18 residues. V lost 3 bases and J lost 4; bases outside the gene matches: 15. CDR1 ENHRY and CDR2 SYGVKD come from the germline V gene. The CDR3 DNA follows: TGTGCCATCAGTGACCTCCCTACCAGGGGGCGGAAGGCAGATACGCAGTATTTT. As protein: CAISDLPTRGRKADTQYF.

This chain connects TRBV28 to TRBJ2-1; a possible D gene is TRBD2 (5 bases). CDR1 MDHEN and CDR2 SYDVKM come from the germline V gene. This CDR3 comprises 15 residues. With 3 bases removed from V and 3 bases from J, the gap between germline ends came to 12 bases. Here the CDR3 reads CASSLRGSNYNEQFF. The CDR3 nucleotides are TGTGCCAGCAGTTTGAGAGGGAGTAACTACAATGAGCAGTTCTTC.